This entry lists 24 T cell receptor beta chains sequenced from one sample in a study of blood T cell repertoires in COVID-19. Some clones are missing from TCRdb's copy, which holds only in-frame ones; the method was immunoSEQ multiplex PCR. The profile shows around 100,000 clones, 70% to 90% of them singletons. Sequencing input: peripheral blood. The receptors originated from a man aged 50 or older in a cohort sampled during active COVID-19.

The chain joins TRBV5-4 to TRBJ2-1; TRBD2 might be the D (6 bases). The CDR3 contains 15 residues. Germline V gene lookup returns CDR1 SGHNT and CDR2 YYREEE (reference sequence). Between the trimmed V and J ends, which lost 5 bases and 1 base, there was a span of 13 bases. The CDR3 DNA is TGTGCCAGCAGTTCCGGGACTGCTTCCTACAATGAGCAGTTCTTC. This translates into CASSSGTASYNEQFF.

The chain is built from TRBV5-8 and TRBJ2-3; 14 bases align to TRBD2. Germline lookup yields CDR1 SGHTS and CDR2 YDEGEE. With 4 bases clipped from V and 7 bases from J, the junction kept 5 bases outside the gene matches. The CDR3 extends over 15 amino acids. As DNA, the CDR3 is TGTGCCAGCAGCGAGACTAGCGGGGGGGCTTATACGCAGTATTTT. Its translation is CASSETSGGAYTQYF.

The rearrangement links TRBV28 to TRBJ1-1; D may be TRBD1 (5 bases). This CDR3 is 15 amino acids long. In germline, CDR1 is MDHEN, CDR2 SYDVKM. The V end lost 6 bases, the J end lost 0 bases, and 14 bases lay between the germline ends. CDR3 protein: CASRLAGTVNTEAFF. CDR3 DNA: TGTGCCAGCAGGTTAGCCGGGACTGTGAACACTGAAGCTTTCTTT.

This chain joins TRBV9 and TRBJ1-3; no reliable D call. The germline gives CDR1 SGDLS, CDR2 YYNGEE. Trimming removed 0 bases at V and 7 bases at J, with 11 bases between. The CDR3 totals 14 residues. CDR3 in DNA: TGTGCCAGCAGCGTAGGGAGTGGCGAGAACACCATATATTTT. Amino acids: CASSVGSGENTIYF.

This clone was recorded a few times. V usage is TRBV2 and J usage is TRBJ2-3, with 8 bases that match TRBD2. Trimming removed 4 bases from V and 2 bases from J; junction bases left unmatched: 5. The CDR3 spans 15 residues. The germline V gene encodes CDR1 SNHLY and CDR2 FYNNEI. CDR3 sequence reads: CASSAREGYTDTQYF. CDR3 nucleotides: TGTGCCAGCAGTGCCCGGGAGGGGTACACAGATACGCAGTATTTT.

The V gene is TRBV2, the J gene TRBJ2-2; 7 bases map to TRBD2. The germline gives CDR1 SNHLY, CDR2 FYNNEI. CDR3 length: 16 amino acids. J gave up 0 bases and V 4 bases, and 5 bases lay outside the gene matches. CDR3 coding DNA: TGTGCCAGCAGTGGGGACTACCTTACGAACACCGGGGAGCTGTTTTTT. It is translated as CASSGDYLTNTGELFF.

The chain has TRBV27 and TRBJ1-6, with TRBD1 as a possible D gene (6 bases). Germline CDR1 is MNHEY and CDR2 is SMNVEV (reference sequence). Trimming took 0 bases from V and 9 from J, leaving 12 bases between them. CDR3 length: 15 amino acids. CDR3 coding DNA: TGTGCCAGCAGTTTATCGATACAGGGCGCTTCACCCCTCCACTTT. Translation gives CASSLSIQGASPLHF.

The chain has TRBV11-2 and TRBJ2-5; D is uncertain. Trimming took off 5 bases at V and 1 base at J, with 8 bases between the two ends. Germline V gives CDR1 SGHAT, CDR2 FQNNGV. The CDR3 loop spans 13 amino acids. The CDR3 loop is CASSPRSQETQYF. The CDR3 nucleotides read TGTGCCAGCAGCCCTCGGAGCCAAGAGACCCAGTACTTC.

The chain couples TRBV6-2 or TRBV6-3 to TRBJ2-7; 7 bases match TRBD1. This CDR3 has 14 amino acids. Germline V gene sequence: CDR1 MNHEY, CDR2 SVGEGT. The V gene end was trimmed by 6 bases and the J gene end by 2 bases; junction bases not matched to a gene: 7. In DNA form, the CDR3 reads TGTGCCAGCAGCTCCACGACAGGGACCTACGAGCAGTACGTC. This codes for CASSSTTGTYEQYV.

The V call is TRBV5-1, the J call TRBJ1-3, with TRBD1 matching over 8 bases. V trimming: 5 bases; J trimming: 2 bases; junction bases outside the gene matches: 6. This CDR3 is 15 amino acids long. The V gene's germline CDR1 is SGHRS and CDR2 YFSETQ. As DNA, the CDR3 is TGCGCCAGCAGATCCGACAGGGGCACTGGAAACACCATATATTTT. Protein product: CASRSDRGTGNTIYF. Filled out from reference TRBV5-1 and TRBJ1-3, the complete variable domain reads KAGVTQTPRYLIKTRGQQVTLSCSPISGHRSVSWYQQTPGQGLQFLFEYFSETQRNKGNFPGRFSGRQFSNSRSEMNVSTLELGDSALYLCASRSDRGTGNTIYFGEGSWLTVV.

The CDR3, as DNA: TGTGCCAGCTCACCAGAACAGAATACGCAGTATTTT. As protein: CASSPEQNTQYF. The genes are TRBV18 and TRBJ2-3; unclear D gene. Trimming pared 2 bases from V and 7 bases from J, leaving 7 bases between. Germline CDR1 is KGHSH and CDR2 is LQKENI. The CDR3 is made up of 12 amino acids.

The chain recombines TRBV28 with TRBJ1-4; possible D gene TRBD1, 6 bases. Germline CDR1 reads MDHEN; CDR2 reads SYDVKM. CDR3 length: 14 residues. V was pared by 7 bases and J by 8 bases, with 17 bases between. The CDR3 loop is CASNNFRGAEKLFF. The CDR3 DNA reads TGTGCCAGCAACAACTTCAGGGGCGCCGAAAAACTGTTTTTT.

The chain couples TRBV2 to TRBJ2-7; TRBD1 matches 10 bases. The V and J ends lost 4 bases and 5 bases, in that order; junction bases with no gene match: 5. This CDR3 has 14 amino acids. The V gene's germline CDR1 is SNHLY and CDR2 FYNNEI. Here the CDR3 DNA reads TGTGCCAGCAGTGTAAGGACAGGGGGTCACGAGCAGTACGTC. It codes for CASSVRTGGHEQYV.

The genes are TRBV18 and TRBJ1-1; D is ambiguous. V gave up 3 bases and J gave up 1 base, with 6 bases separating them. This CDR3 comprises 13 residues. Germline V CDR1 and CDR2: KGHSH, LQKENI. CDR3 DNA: TGTGCCAGCTCACCCGGTTCGAACACTGAAGCTTTCTTT. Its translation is CASSPGSNTEAFF.

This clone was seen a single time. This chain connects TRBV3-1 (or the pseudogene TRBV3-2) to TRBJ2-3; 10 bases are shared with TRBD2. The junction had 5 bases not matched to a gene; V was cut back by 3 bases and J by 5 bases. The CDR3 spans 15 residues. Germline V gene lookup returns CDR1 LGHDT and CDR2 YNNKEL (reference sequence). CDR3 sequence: CASSQESGGVDTQYF. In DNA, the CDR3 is TGTGCCAGCAGCCAGGAGAGCGGGGGGGTAGATACGCAGTATTTT.

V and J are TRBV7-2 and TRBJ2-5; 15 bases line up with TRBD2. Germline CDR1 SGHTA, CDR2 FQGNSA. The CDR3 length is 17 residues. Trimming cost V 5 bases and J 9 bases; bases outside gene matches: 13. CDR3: CASSRRGLAGGVRSQYF. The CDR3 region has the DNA TGTGCCAGCAGCAGAAGGGGACTAGCGGGGGGTGTTCGGTCCCAGTACTTC.

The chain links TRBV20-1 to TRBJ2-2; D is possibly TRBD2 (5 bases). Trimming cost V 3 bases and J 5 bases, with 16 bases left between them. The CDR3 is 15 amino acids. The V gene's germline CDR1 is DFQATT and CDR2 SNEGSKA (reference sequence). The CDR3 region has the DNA TGCAGTGCTAGTCCCCGTCATAGAGGGACCGGGGAGCTGTTTTTT. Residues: CSASPRHRGTGELFF.

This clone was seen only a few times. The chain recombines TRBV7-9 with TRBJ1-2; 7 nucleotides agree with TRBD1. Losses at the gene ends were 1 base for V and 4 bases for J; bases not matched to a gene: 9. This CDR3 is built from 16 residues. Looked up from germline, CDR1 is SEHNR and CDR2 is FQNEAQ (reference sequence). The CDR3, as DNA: TGTGCCAGCAGCTTAGTCACCGGGACAGATATCTATGGCTACACCTTC. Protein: CASSLVTGTDIYGYTF.

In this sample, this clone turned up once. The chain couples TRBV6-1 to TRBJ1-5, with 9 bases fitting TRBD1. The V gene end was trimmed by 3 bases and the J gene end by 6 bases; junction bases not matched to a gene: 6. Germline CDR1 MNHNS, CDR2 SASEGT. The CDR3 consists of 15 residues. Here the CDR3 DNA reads TGTGCCAGCAGTGAGGGACAGGGAGTAGGTCAGCCCCAGCATTTT. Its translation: CASSEGQGVGQPQHF.

CDR3 nucleotide sequence: TGTGCCAGCAGTTTAGGACAGAGATATAATTCACCCCTCCACTTT. It specifies CASSLGQRYNSPLHF. The genes are TRBV28 and TRBJ1-6, with D perhaps TRBD1 (6 bases). This CDR3 contains 15 residues. V was cut by 2 bases and J by 4 bases, with 9 bases left in between. In germline, CDR1 is MDHEN, CDR2 SYDVKM.

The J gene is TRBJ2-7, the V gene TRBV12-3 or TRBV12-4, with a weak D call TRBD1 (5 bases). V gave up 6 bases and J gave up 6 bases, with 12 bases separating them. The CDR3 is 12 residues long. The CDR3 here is CASSRGALEQYF. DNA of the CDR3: TGTGCCAGCAGCCGTGGGGCCCTCGAGCAGTACTTC.

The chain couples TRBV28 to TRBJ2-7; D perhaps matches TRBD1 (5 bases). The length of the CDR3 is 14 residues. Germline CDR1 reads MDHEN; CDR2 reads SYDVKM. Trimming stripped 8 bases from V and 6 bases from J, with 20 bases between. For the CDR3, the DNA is TGTGCCAGCGGGTTACCCAGGGTATCGGGCGAGCAGTACGTC. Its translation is CASGLPRVSGEQYV.

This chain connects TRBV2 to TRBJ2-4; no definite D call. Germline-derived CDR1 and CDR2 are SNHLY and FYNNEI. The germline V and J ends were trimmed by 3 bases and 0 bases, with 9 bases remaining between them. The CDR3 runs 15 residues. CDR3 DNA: TGTGCCAGCAGTGAGTCGTTTCTAGCCAAAAACATTCAGTACTTC. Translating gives CASSESFLAKNIQYF.

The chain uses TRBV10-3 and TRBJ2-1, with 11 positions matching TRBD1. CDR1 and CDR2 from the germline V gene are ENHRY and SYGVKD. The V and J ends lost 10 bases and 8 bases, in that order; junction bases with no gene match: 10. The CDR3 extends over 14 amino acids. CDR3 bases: TGTGCCACCCATGGGGGACAGGGGGATGATGAGCAGTTCTTC. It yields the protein CATHGGQGDDEQFF.